Presented here are 27 T cell receptor beta chains from one specimen sequenced in a study of blood T cell repertoires in COVID-19. TCRdb's copy holds only in-frame clones and misses some; the assay was immunoSEQ multiplex PCR. The repertoire holds roughly 100,000 clones, with around 88% as singletons. The sample comprised peripheral blood. The receptors originated from a woman aged 70-85 years with acute or convalescent COVID-19.

The rearrangement links TRBV7-2 to TRBJ2-3, with TRBD2 matching over 11 bases. CDR1 and CDR2 from the germline V gene are SGHTA and FQGNSA. The CDR3 covers 14 residues. J lost 11 bases, V lost 5 bases, and 9 bases had no gene match. CDR3 DNA: TGTGCCAGCAGCCTACTCACTAGCGGGAGTATGCAGTATTTT. Protein product: CASSLLTSGSMQYF. Based on the CDR3 plus reference TRBV7-2 and TRBJ2-3, the full variable domain is GAGVSQSPSNKVTEKGKDVELRCDPISGHTALYWYRQSLGQGLEFLIYFQGNSAPDKSGLPSDRFSAERTGGSVSTLTIQRTQQEDSAVYLCASSLLTSGSMQYFGPGTRLTVL.

The chain joins TRBV9 to TRBJ1-2; TRBD1 might be the D (6 bases). CDR3 length: 13 residues. Per the germline V gene, CDR1 is SGDLS and CDR2 is YYNGEE. Trimming pared 4 bases from V and 7 bases from J, leaving 14 bases between. The CDR3 loop reads CASSPTGYGGYTF. Written as DNA, the CDR3 is TGTGCCAGCAGCCCAACAGGGTACGGTGGCTACACCTTC.

The chain uses TRBV3-1 (or the pseudogene TRBV3-2) and TRBJ1-2; D is unclear. CDR1 is LGHDT, CDR2 YNNKEL, per germline (reference sequence). V dropped 8 bases and J dropped 0 bases, with 10 bases sitting between them. This CDR3 is built from 13 residues. CDR3: CASSPVSNYGYTF. The CDR3 DNA sequence: TGTGCCAGCTCTCCGGTCTCTAACTATGGCTACACCTTC.

DNA for the CDR3: TGCGCCAGCAGCTCGAAGACAGGGGGAAATTCACCCCTCCACTTT. Encoded protein: CASSSKTGGNSPLHF. This chain links TRBV5-1 with TRBJ1-6; the match to TRBD1 covers 9 bases. The V gene's germline CDR1 is SGHRS and CDR2 YFSETQ. V shed 3 bases and J 7 bases; nucleotides not matched to a gene: 5. The CDR3 runs 15 residues. Using reference TRBV5-1 and TRBJ1-6 for the parts outside the CDR3, the full variable domain is KAGVTQTPRYLIKTRGQQVTLSCSPISGHRSVSWYQQTPGQGLQFLFEYFSETQRNKGNFPGRFSGRQFSNSRSEMNVSTLELGDSALYLCASSSKTGGNSPLHFGNGTRLTVT.

The rearrangement links TRBV10-2 to TRBJ2-3; 7 bases map to TRBD2. J lost 2 bases, V lost 0 bases, and 2 bases had no gene match. The CDR3 is 15 amino acids. Germline CDR1 is WSHSY and CDR2 is SAAADI. The CDR3: CASSESSGYTDTQYF. DNA of the CDR3: TGCGCCAGCAGTGAGTCTAGCGGGTACACAGATACGCAGTATTTT.

The rearrangement links TRBV15 to TRBJ1-2; D is possibly TRBD1 (6 bases). Germline V gene data show CDR1 as LNHNV and CDR2 as YYDKDF (reference sequence). The CDR3 runs to 16 residues. V dropped 0 bases and J dropped 3 bases, with 14 bases sitting between them. As DNA, the CDR3 is TGTGCCACCAGCAGAGATCGGAACAGGGCCTACTATGGCTACACCTTC. Its protein is CATSRDRNRAYYGYTF.

The chain employs TRBV15 and TRBJ1-6; no firm D call. Germline CDR1 and CDR2: LNHNV and YYDKDF (reference sequence). The CDR3 sequence is 13 residues long. V was shortened by 1 base and J by 7 bases, with 5 bases between the two germline ends. The CDR3 DNA reads as TGTGCCACCAGCAGAGGGAGAAATTCACCCCTCCACTTT. Its translation: CATSRGRNSPLHF.

This chain uses TRBV29-1 with TRBJ2-3; TRBD2 might be the D (6 bases). V lost 7 bases to trimming and J lost 6 bases, with 14 bases between them. CDR1 and CDR2 (germline): SQVTM, ANQGSEA. This CDR3 contains 12 residues. In DNA, the CDR3 is TGCAGCGCCGACGGAGGGTTGGATACGCAGTATTTT. Protein sequence: CSADGGLDTQYF.

This chain joins TRBV19 and TRBJ1-1, with D uncertain. Trimming took 3 bases from V and 7 from J, leaving 9 bases between them. Germline V lookup: CDR1 LNHDA, CDR2 SQIVND (reference sequence). The CDR3 covers 12 residues. CDR3 region: CASSIGGLEAFF. CDR3 in DNA: TGTGCCAGTAGTATCGGAGGGCTTGAAGCTTTCTTT.

This chain joins TRBV2 and TRBJ1-6; unclear D gene. CDR3 size: 13 residues. Per the germline V gene, CDR1 is SNHLY and CDR2 is FYNNEI. The germline V and J ends were trimmed by 7 bases and 8 bases, with 12 bases remaining between them. The CDR3 spells CASKVEGDSPLHF. The CDR3 DNA follows: TGTGCCAGCAAGGTCGAGGGCGATTCACCCCTCCACTTT.

The V and J genes are TRBV4-1 and TRBJ1-4; D possibly corresponds to TRBD1 (6 bases). Germline CDR1 MGHRA, CDR2 YSYEKL. The CDR3 sequence is 16 residues long. Trimming cost V 0 bases and J 5 bases, with 13 bases left between them. The CDR3 region has the DNA TGCGCCAGCAGCCAAGATCAAACAGGGACGAATGAAAAACTGTTTTTT. It translates to CASSQDQTGTNEKLFF.

The chain has TRBV19 and TRBJ1-5; TRBD1 matches at 9 bases. Germline assignment: CDR1 LNHDA and CDR2 SQIVND (reference sequence). V dropped 10 bases and J dropped 9; count of bases not matched to a gene: 19. This CDR3 contains 16 residues. The DNA of the CDR3 is TGTGCCACCGTCCCGGGACAGGGACTGTTAAATATGCCCCAGCATTTT. As protein: CATVPGQGLLNMPQHF.

The J gene is TRBJ1-4, the V gene TRBV2; D ambiguous. The germline CDR1 and CDR2 sequences are SNHLY and FYNNEI. The CDR3 runs to 11 residues. Trimming stripped 7 bases from V and 6 bases from J, with 6 bases between. The CDR3 bases are TGTGCCAGCACCAGCGATGAAAAACTGTTTTTT. This sequence encodes CASTSDEKLFF.

This clone has only a few counts. This chain connects TRBV29-1 to TRBJ1-2; 8 bases map to TRBD1. V shed 7 bases, J shed 7 bases, and the junction held 11 bases outside the gene matches. CDR3 length: 13 amino acids. CDR1 is SQVTM, CDR2 ANQGSEA, per germline. CDR3 DNA sequence: TGCAGCGCTGGACAGGGTTGGGCGTTTGGCTACACCTTC. Translated, it gives CSAGQGWAFGYTF. Full variable domain (rest looked up from reference TRBV29-1 and TRBJ1-2): SAVISQKPSRDICQRGTSLTIQCQVDSQVTMMFWYRQQPGQSLTLIATANQGSEATYESGFVIDKFPISRPNLTFSTLTVSNMSPEDSSIYLCSAGQGWAFGYTFGSGTRLTVV.

V and J are TRBV7-6 and TRBJ1-1; 7 bases fit TRBD1. With V trimmed by 5 bases and J by 0 bases, 6 bases remained unmatched. Germline CDR1 is SGHVS and CDR2 is FNYEAQ. The CDR3 loop spans 15 amino acids. The CDR3: CASSPRDSLNTEAFF. CDR3 nucleotide sequence: TGTGCCAGCAGCCCTCGGGACAGCTTGAACACTGAAGCTTTCTTT.

Concerning this clone: This sample includes further DNA sequences coding for the same CDR3. The chain uses TRBV6-5 and TRBJ2-5, with unresolved D. Trimming cost V 10 bases and J 3 bases, with 6 bases left between them. The CDR3 covers 10 residues. Germline lookup yields CDR1 MNHEY and CDR2 SVGAGI. The chain's CDR3 is CATTEETQYF. In DNA, the CDR3 is TGTGCCACCACGGAAGAGACCCAGTACTTC.

The chain couples TRBV5-4 to TRBJ2-3; 7 nucleotides match TRBD1. Trimming cost V 3 bases and J 0 bases; bases outside gene matches: 4. This CDR3 has 15 residues. The germline gives CDR1 SGHNT, CDR2 YYREEE (reference sequence). The CDR3 here is CASSSKGQSTDTQYF. Here the CDR3 DNA reads TGTGCCAGCAGCTCCAAGGGACAGAGCACAGATACGCAGTATTTT.

V gene TRBV27 combines with J gene TRBJ2-3; 9 bases are shared with TRBD1. After removal of 7 bases from V and 3 bases from J, the junction contained 11 bases not matched to a gene. CDR1 and CDR2 from the germline V gene are MNHEY and SMNVEV (reference sequence). This CDR3 has 16 residues. CDR3 region: CASTPTWDRVTDTQYF. The CDR3 DNA is TGTGCCAGCACCCCAACGTGGGACAGGGTAACAGATACGCAGTATTTT.

The chain recombines TRBV29-1 with TRBJ2-5; 7 nucleotides line up with TRBD2. The CDR3 consists of 14 residues. Per germline, CDR1 SQVTM and CDR2 ANQGSEA. The J segment lost 2 bases and the V segment lost 2 bases, leaving 5 bases of the junction unmatched. This chain's CDR3 is CSVELGGSQETQYF. CDR3 nucleotide sequence: TGCAGCGTTGAACTTGGCGGGAGTCAAGAGACCCAGTACTTC.

The chain uses TRBV6-5 and TRBJ1-1; unclear D gene. This CDR3 region has 14 residues. Trimming stripped 0 bases from V and 1 base from J, with 6 bases between. Germline CDR1 MNHEY, CDR2 SVGAGI. The DNA of the CDR3 is TGTGCCAGCAGTTACTCGAACAGGAACACTGAAGCTTTCTTT. Amino acids: CASSYSNRNTEAFF.

V and J are TRBV7-2 and TRBJ2-1; TRBD2 might be the D (7 bases). The CDR3 spans 18 residues. With 1 base removed from V and 1 base from J, the gap between germline ends came to 17 bases. Germline-derived CDR1 and CDR2 are SGHTA and FQGNSA. For the CDR3, the DNA is TGTGCCAGCAGCTTAGTAGGGGGGGGAGGGCCATCCTACAATGAGCAGTTCTTC. Amino acid sequence: CASSLVGGGGPSYNEQFF.

The V and J genes are TRBV18 and TRBJ2-1, with TRBD2 identical over 8 bases. CDR1 is KGHSH and CDR2 is LQKENI in the germline V gene. Trimming took 0 bases from V and 8 from J; bases not matched to a gene: 6. CDR3 size: 15 residues. The CDR3 region has the DNA TGTGCCAGCTCACCACCCAGCGGGAGTTTGTATGAGCAGTTCTTC. This encodes CASSPPSGSLYEQFF.

The table lists this clone with a few counts. The chain combines TRBV6-5 with TRBJ2-6, with unresolved D. Germline loops: CDR1 MNHEY, CDR2 SVGAGI. V shed 3 bases and J shed 3 bases, with 6 bases lying between them. The length of the CDR3 is 14 residues. The CDR3 loop is CASSYLLGANVLTF. Written as DNA, the CDR3 is TGTGCCAGCAGTTATCTTCTTGGGGCCAACGTCCTGACTTTC.

The J gene is TRBJ1-2, the V gene TRBV19, with D uncertain. The germline V and J ends were trimmed by 3 bases and 4 bases, with 15 bases remaining between them. This CDR3 region has 15 residues. CDR1 LNHDA and CDR2 SQIVND come from the germline V gene (reference sequence). CDR3 loop: CASSISSYDSYGYTF. Written as DNA, the CDR3 is TGTGCCAGTAGTATTTCTAGCTATGACTCCTATGGCTACACCTTC.

The rearrangement uses TRBV5-1 and TRBJ2-1; D possibly corresponds to TRBD2 (6 bases). Trimming left V 4 bases short and J 10 bases short, with 18 bases between. The CDR3 spans 14 residues. Per germline, CDR1 SGHRS and CDR2 YFSETQ. CDR3 DNA sequence: TGCGCCAGCAGCGGCCAGACTAGTTTGTACGAGCAGTTCTTC. It yields the protein CASSGQTSLYEQFF.

CDR3 amino acids: CASSLRQGRNEKLFF. Here the CDR3 DNA reads TGTGCCAGTAGCCTAAGACAGGGGAGGAATGAAAAACTGTTTTTT. The chain combines TRBV19 with TRBJ1-4, with 8 bases fitting TRBD1. The CDR3 sequence is 15 residues long. With V trimmed by 6 bases and J by 5 bases, 8 bases remained unmatched. Germline V gives CDR1 LNHDA, CDR2 SQIVND (reference sequence).

The rearrangement links TRBV27 to TRBJ1-4; 7 nucleotides line up with TRBD1. With V trimmed by 5 bases and J by 7 bases, 7 bases remained unmatched. Looked up from germline, CDR1 is MNHEY and CDR2 is SMNVEV (reference sequence). The CDR3 extends over 14 amino acids. The CDR3 is CASSRTGTLEKLFF. The CDR3 region has the DNA TGTGCCAGCAGTAGGACAGGAACCCTTGAAAAACTGTTTTTT. The complete variable domain, with remaining parts taken from reference TRBV27 and TRBJ1-4, reads EAQVTQNPRYLITVTGKKLTVTCSQNMNHEYMSWYRQDPGLGLRQIYYSMNVEVTDKGDVPEGYKVSRKEKRNFPLILESPSPNQTSLYFCASSRTGTLEKLFFGSGTQLSVL.